By share of the sample, the clone carrying this T cell receptor beta chain is medium-sized. This sample is drawn from a study of blood T cell repertoires in COVID-19. The study recruited people aged roughly 18 to 95 years across some 23 US areas. The assay was immunoSEQ multiplex PCR, and TCRdb's table has in-frame clones only and misses some. The table shows about 320,000 clones, with 90% occurring only once. This CDR3 spans 12 amino acids. Germline V lookup: CDR1 MNHNS, CDR2 SASEGT. The V end was cut by 2 bases, the J end by 7 bases, with 8 bases between. J is TRBJ1-1 and V is TRBV6-1; TRBD1 is a possible D gene (6 bases). The sequencing sample was made of PBMCs or T cells enriched from blood (not recorded which). The origin of this receptor is a man in his 60s who had recovered from COVID-19. The CDR3 here is CASSEQGYEAFF. The CDR3 nucleotides are TGTGCCAGCAGTGAACAGGGGTATGAAGCTTTCTTT.